These 14 T cell receptor beta chains were sequenced from one sample in a study of hypomethylating agent response in myelodysplastic syndrome. TCRdb keeps only in-frame clones here, not all; method: immunoSEQ multiplex PCR. The sample carries about 1,800 clones, more than 75% recorded once. The sequencing used bone marrow, collected before or after starting hypomethylating agent treatment for myelodysplastic syndrome (not recorded which). These TCRs come from a human donor with myelodysplastic syndrome.

This clone was detected only once. This chain uses TRBV5-1 with TRBJ2-5; unclear D gene. The CDR3 runs to 14 residues. The germline V and J ends were trimmed by 2 bases and 1 base, with 9 bases remaining between them. CDR1 and CDR2 (germline): SGHRS, YFSETQ. The CDR3 DNA follows: TGCGCCAGCAGCTTAATGCCAGGCCAAGAGACCCAGTACTTC. Translating gives CASSLMPGQETQYF.

This sequence joins TRBV7-2 and TRBJ2-5; D not certain. The CDR3 covers 15 residues. Deletions cut 5 bases from V and 1 base from J, with 14 bases between. The germline V gene encodes CDR1 SGHTA and CDR2 FQGNSA. For the CDR3, the DNA is TGTGCCAGCAGCCGAGATTACGGCCCCCAAGAGACCCAGTACTTC. Translated: CASSRDYGPQETQYF.

The rearrangement links TRBV4-1 to TRBJ2-7; 9 positions match TRBD1. Germline values: CDR1 MGHRA, CDR2 YSYEKL. The length of the CDR3 is 21 residues. The junction had 21 bases not matched to a gene; V was cut back by 0 bases and J by 3 bases. The chain's CDR3 is CASSQDSGWGTGGGRSYEQYF. The CDR3 DNA sequence: TGCGCCAGCAGCCAAGATTCAGGGTGGGGTACAGGGGGCGGACGGAGCTACGAGCAGTACTTC.

This clone was seen more than once but under ten times. V is TRBV13 and J is TRBJ2-7; D is uncertain. Deletions cut 5 bases from V and 1 base from J, with 12 bases between. From germline, CDR1 is PRHDT and CDR2 FYEKMQ (reference sequence). CDR3 size: 14 residues. The CDR3 reads CASSKTGSSYEQYF. The DNA of the CDR3 is TGTGCCAGCAGCAAAACCGGGTCTTCCTACGAGCAGTACTTC.

The V and J genes are TRBV4-3 and TRBJ2-2, with D maybe TRBD1 (5 bases). The CDR3 consists of 16 residues. Germline values: CDR1 LGHNA, CDR2 YSLEER. The V gene lost 0 bases and the J gene lost 5 bases, with 13 bases spanning the gap. The CDR3 region is CASSQDGAGKTGELFF. CDR3 in DNA: TGCGCCAGCAGCCAAGATGGGGCAGGGAAGACCGGGGAGCTGTTTTTT.

The rearrangement joins TRBV5-4 to TRBJ2-7, with 15 bases matching TRBD2. The CDR3 contains 20 residues. After removal of 1 base from V and 2 bases from J, the junction contained 13 bases not matched to a gene. Germline lookup yields CDR1 SGHNT and CDR2 YYREEE (reference sequence). In DNA form, the CDR3 reads TGTGCCAGCAGCTTGCGGCCTTGGGGACTAGCGGGGGGAAACCCCTACGAGCAGTACTTC. It is translated as CASSLRPWGLAGGNPYEQYF.

The CDR3 sequence is CASSYGVSYNEQFF. DNA for the CDR3: TGTGCCAGCAGTTATGGGGTCTCCTACAATGAGCAGTTCTTC. The chain joins TRBV6-5 to TRBJ2-1; the D is unclear. The germline CDR1 and CDR2 sequences are MNHEY and SVGAGI. Trimming pared 3 bases from V and 0 bases from J, leaving 6 bases between. This CDR3 is 14 amino acids long.

The DNA of the CDR3 is TGCGCCAGCAGCTTGGCAGAGCGGGGGGGCCTGGACGAGCAGTACTTC. Its protein product is CASSLAERGGLDEQYF. The chain employs TRBV5-1 and TRBJ2-7; 10 nucleotides match TRBD2. Trimming cost V 0 bases and J 5 bases; bases outside gene matches: 8. In germline, CDR1 is SGHRS, CDR2 YFSETQ. The CDR3 has 16 residues. Looking up the rest from reference TRBV5-1 and TRBJ2-7 gives the full variable domain: KAGVTQTPRYLIKTRGQQVTLSCSPISGHRSVSWYQQTPGQGLQFLFEYFSETQRNKGNFPGRFSGRQFSNSRSEMNVSTLELGDSALYLCASSLAERGGLDEQYFGPGTRLTVT.

The J gene is TRBJ2-7, the V gene TRBV19; TRBD2 aligns across 10 bases. CDR1 and CDR2 (germline): LNHDA, SQIVND (reference sequence). The CDR3 has 15 amino acids. The junction had 6 bases not matched to a gene; V was cut back by 2 bases and J by 5 bases. The CDR3 loop reads CASSIIVAGGHEQYF. For the CDR3, the DNA is TGTGCCAGTAGTATAATCGTAGCGGGGGGTCACGAGCAGTACTTC.

Concerning this clone: Other nucleotide sequences in the sample specify the same CDR3. The genes are TRBV5-4 and TRBJ2-3; no clear D gene. The CDR3 extends over 13 amino acids. Germline assignment: CDR1 SGHNT and CDR2 YYREEE (reference sequence). Trimming left V 0 bases short and J 3 bases short, with 5 bases between. The CDR3 bases are TGTGCCAGCAGCTTGGCCCCAACAGATACGCAGTATTTT. Protein: CASSLAPTDTQYF. Together with reference TRBV5-4 and TRBJ2-3, the CDR3 gives the full variable domain: ETGVTQSPTHLIKTRGQQVTLRCSSQSGHNTVSWYQQALGQGPQFIFQYYREEENGRGNFPPRFSGLQFPNYSSELNVNALELDDSALYLCASSLAPTDTQYFGPGTRLTVL.

V usage is TRBV4-1 and J usage is TRBJ2-2; D is undetermined. With 4 bases removed from V and 2 bases from J, the gap between germline ends came to 17 bases. The CDR3 totals 17 residues. The V gene's germline CDR1 is MGHRA and CDR2 YSYEKL. DNA of the CDR3: TGCGCCAGCAGCCTTACGCATGGCGGCGCCAACACCGGGGAGCTGTTTTTT. Protein product: CASSLTHGGANTGELFF.

The CDR3 DNA reads TGTGCCAGCAACTCGGACCGGGACAGAGGTTCCGGGGAGCTGTTTTTT. Translated: CASNSDRDRGSGELFF. The chain joins TRBV5-4 to TRBJ2-2, with TRBD1 matching over 7 bases. CDR3 length: 16 amino acids. CDR1 and CDR2 from the germline V gene are SGHNT and YYREEE (reference sequence). Unmatched junction bases numbered 14, after V lost 6 bases and J lost 6 bases.

This clone was seen a single time. V gene TRBV30 combines with J gene TRBJ2-7, with D uncertain. V shed 0 bases and J shed 3 bases, with 6 bases lying between them. This CDR3 spans 12 amino acids. Germline V lookup: CDR1 GTSNPN, CDR2 SVGIG (reference sequence). The CDR3 region is CAWSVQFYEQYF. The DNA of the CDR3 is TGTGCCTGGAGTGTACAGTTCTACGAGCAGTACTTC.

A single count supports this clone. The chain joins TRBV6-1 to TRBJ1-2, with D possibly being TRBD1 (6 bases). V lost 7 bases and J 6 bases, leaving 21 bases between the germline ends. The CDR3 is 15 residues long. CDR1 and CDR2 (germline): MNHNS, SASEGT. This CDR3 is CASTRSFSGVDGYTF. CDR3 nucleotides: TGTGCCAGCACTCGGTCTTTCTCAGGGGTGGATGGCTACACCTTC.